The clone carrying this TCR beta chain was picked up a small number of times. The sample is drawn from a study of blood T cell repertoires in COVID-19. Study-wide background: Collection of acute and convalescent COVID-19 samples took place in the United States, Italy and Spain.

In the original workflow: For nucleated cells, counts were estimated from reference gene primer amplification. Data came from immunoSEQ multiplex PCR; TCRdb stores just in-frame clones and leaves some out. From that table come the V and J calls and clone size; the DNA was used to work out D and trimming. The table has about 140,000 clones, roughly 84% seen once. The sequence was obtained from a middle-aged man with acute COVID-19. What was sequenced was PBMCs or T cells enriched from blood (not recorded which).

The CDR3 here is CASSSRGRDTEAFF. The CDR3 coding sequence is TGTGCCAGCAGTTCCAGGGGGCGCGACACTGAAGCTTTCTTT. V gene TRBV6-5 combines with J gene TRBJ1-1; 8 nucleotides align to TRBD1. Unmatched junction bases numbered 4, after V lost 4 bases and J lost 3 bases. CDR3 length equals 14 residues. CDR1 is MNHEY, CDR2 SVGAGI, per germline.